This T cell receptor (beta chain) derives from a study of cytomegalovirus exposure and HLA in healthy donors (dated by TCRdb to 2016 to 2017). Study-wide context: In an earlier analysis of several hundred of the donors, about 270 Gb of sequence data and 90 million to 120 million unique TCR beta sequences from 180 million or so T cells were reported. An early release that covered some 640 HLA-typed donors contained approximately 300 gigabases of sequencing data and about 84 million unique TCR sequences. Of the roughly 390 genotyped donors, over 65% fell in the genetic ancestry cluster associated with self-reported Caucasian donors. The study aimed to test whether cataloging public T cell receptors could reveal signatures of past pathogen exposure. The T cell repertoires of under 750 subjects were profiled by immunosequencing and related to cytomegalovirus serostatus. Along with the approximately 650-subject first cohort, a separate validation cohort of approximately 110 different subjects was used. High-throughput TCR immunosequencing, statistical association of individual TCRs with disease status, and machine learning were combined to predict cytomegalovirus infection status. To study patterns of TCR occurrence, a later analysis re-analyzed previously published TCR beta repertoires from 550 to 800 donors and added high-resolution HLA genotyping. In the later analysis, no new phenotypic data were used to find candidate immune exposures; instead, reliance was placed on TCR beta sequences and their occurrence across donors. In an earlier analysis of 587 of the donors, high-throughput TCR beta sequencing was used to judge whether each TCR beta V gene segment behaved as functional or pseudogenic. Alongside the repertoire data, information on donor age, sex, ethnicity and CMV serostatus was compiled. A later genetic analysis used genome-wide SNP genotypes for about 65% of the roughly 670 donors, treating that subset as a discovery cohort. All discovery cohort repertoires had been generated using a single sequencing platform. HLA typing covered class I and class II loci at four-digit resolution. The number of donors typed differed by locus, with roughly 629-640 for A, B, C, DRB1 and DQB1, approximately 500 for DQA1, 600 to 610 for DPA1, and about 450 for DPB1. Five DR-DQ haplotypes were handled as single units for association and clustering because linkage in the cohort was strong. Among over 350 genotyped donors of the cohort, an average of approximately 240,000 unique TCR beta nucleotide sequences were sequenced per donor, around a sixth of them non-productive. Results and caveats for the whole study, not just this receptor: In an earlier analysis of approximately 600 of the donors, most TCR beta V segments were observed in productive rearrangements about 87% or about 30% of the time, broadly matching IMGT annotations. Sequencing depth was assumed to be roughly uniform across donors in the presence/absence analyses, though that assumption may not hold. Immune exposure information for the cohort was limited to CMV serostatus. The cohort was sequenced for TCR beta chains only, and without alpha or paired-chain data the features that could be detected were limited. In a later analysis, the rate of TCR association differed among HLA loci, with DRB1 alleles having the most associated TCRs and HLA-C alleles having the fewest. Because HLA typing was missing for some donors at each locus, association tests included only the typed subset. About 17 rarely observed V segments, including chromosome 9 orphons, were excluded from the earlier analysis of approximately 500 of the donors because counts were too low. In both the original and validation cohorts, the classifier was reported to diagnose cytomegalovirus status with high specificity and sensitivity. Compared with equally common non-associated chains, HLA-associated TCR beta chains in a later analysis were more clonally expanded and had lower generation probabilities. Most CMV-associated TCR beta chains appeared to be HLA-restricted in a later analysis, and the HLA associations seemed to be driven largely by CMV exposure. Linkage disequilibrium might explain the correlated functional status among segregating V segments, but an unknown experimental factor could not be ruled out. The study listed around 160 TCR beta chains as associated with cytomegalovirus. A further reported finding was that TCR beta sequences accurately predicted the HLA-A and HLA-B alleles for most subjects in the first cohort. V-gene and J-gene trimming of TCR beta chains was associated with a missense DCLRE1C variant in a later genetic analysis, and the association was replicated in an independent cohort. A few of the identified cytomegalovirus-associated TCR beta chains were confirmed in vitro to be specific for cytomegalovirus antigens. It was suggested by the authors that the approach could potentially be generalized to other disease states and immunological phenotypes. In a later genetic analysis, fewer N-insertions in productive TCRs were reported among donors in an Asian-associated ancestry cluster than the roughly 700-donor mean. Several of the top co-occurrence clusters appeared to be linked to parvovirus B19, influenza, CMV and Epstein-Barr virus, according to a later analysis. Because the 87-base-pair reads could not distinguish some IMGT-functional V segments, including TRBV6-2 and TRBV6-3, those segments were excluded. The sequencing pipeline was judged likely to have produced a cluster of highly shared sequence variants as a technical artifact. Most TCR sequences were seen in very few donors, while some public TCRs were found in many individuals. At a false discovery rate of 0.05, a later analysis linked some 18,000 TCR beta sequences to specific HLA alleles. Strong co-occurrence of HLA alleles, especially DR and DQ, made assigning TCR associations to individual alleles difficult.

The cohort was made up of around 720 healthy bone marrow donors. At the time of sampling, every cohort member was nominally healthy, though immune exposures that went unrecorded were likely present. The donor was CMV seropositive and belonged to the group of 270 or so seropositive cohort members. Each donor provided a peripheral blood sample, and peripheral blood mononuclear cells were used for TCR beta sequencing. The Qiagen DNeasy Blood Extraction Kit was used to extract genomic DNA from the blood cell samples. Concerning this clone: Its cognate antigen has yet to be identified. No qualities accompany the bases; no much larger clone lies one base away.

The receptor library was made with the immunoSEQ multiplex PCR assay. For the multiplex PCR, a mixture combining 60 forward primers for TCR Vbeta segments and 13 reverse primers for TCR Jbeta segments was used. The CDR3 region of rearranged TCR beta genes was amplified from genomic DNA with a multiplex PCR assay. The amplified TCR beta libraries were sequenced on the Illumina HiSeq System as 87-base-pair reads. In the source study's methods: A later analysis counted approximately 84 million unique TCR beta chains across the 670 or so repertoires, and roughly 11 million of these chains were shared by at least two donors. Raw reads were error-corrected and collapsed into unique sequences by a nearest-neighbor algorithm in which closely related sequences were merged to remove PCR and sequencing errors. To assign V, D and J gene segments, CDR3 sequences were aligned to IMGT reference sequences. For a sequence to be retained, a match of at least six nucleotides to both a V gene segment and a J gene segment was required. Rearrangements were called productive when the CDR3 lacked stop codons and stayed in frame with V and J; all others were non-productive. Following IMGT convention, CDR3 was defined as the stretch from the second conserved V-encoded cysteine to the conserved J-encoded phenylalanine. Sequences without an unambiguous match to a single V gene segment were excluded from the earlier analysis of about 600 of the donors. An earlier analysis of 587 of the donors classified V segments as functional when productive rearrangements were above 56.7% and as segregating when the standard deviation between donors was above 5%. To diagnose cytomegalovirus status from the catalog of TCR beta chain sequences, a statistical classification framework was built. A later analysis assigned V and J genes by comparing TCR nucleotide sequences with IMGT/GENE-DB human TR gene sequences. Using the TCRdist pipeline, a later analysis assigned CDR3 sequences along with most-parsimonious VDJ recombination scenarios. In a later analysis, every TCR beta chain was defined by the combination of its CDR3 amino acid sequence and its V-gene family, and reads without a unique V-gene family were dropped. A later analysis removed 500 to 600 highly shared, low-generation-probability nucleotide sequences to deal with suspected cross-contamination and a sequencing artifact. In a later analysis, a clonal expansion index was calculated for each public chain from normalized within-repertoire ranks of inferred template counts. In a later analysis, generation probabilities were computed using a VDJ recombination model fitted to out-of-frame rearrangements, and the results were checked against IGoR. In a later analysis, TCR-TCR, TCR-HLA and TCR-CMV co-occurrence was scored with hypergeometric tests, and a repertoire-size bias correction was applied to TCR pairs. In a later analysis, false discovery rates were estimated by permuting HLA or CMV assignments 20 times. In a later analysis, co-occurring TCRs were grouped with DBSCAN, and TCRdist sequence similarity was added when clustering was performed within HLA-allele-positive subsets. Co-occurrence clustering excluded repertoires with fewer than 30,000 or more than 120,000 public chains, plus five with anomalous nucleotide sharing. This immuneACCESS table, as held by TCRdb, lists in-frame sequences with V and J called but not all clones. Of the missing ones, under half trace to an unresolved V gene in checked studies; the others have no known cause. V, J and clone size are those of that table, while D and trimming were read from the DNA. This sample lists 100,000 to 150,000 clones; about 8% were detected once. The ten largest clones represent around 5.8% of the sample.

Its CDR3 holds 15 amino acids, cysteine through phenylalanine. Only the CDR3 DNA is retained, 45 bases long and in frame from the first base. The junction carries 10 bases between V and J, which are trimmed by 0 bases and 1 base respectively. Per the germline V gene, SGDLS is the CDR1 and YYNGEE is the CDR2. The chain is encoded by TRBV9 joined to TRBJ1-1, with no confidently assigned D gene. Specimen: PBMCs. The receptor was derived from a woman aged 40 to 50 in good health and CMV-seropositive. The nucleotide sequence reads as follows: TGTGCCAGCAGCGTAGACCGAACTCGGAACACTGAAGCTTTCTTT. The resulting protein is CASSVDRTRNTEAFF.